Below are 2 T cell receptor beta chains sequenced from a single sample in a study of shared T cell receptors in the human thymus. Generated by immunoSEQ multiplex PCR, the TCRdb table keeps only in-frame clones and is missing some. The table includes around 730,000 clones, 80% to 90% detected once. A further study also used this sample, focusing on human thymus T cells.

Source material: thymocytes. The receptor source for this set is a girl under three years old with a congenital heart defect.

CDR3: CASSDGGPDYEQYF. The CDR3 DNA follows: TGTGCCAGCAGTGACGGGGGCCCAGACTACGAGCAGTACTTC. J is TRBJ2-7 and V is TRBV6-4; the D gene is possibly TRBD1 (6 bases). Germline V gives CDR1 MRHNA, CDR2 SNTAGT. V lost 2 bases and J lost 3, with 11 bases in between. The CDR3 is made up of 14 amino acids.

The chain is built from TRBV18 and TRBJ1-5, with D tentatively TRBD1 (6 bases). Germline V CDR1 and CDR2: KGHSH, LQKENI. The CDR3 contains 14 residues. V shed 3 bases and J shed 9 bases, with 15 bases lying between them. This chain's CDR3 is CASSPGGQTGPQHF. DNA for the CDR3: TGTGCCAGCTCACCGGGGGGGCAAACTGGGCCCCAGCATTTT.